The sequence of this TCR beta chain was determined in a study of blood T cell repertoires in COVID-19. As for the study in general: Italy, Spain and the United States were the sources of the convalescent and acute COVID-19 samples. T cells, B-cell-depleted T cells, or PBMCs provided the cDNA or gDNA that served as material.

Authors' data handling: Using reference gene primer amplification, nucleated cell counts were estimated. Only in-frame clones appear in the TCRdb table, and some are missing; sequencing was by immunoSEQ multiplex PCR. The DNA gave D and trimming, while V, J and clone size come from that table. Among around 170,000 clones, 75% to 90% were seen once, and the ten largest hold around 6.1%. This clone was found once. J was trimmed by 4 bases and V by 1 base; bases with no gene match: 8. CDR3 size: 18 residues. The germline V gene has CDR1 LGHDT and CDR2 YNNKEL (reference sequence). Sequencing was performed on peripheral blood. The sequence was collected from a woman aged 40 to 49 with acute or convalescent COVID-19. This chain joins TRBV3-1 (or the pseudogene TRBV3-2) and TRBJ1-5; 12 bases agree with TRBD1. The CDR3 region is CASSQGGTGGHPNQPQHF. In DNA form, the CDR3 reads TGTGCCAGCAGCCAAGGGGGGACAGGGGGCCACCCTAATCAGCCCCAGCATTTT.